This T cell receptor beta chain was sequenced during a study of CDR3 diversity in severe acne. TCRdb processed the PCR reads anew with MiXCR; each CDR3 protein has one entry. The profile shows approximately 77,000 distinct CDR3 sequences, around 50% of them singletons. Relative to its sample, this clonotype is medium-sized (0.01 to 0.1%). The CDR3 extends over 12 amino acids. Germline-derived CDR1 and CDR2 are SNHLY and FYNNEI. Trimming removed 6 bases at V and 4 bases at J, with 8 bases between. The receptor was isolated from a male donor with severe acne vulgaris. The sample was blood. V usage is TRBV2 and J usage is TRBJ2-3; tentatively, D is TRBD1 or TRBD2 (5 bases each). Written as DNA, the CDR3 is TGTGCCAGCAGCGGGACCTCAGATACGCAGTATTTT. Translating gives CASSGTSDTQYF.